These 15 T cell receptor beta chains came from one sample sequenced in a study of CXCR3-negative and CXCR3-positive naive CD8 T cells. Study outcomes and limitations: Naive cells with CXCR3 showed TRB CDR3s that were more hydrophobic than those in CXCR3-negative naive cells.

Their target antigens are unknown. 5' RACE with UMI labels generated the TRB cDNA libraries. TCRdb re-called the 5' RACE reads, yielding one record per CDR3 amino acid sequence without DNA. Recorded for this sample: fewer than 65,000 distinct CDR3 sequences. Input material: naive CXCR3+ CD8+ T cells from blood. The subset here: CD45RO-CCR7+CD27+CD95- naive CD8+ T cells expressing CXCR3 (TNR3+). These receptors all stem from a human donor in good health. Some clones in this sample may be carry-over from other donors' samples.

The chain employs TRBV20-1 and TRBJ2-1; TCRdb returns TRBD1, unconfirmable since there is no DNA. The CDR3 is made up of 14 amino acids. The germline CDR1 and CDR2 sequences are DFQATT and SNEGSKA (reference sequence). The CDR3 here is CSARVRERYNEQFF.

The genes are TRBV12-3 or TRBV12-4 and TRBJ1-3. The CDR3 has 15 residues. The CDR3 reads CASSLSDLSGNTIYF.

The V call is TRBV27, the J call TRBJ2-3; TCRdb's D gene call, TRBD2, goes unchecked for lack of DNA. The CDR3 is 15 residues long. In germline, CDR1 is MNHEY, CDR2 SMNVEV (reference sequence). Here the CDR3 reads CASTPGGGFRNTQYF.

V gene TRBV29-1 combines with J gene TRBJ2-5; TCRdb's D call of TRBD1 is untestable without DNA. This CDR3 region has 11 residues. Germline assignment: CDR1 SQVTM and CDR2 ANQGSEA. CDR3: CSGTTEETQYF.

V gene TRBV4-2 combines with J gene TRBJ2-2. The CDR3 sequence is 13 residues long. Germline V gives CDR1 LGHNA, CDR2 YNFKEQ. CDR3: CASSQGNTGELFF.

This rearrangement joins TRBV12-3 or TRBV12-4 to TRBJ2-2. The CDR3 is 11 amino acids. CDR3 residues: CASSFAGELFF.

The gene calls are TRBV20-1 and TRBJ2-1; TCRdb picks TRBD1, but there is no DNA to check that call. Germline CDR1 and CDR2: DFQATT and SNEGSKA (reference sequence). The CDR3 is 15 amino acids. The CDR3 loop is CSANPRDRVIDEQFF.

The CDR3 reads CASSPTGVGNTIYF. The chain carries TRBV7-8 and TRBJ1-3; TCRdb designates TRBD1, a call that cannot be tested without DNA. The length of the CDR3 is 14 residues. The germline V gene has CDR1 SGHVS and CDR2 FQNEAQ.

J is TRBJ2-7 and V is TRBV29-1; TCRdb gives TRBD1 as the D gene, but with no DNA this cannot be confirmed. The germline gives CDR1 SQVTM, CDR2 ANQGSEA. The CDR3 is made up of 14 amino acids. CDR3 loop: CSVEGTPLGYEQYF.

The CDR3 protein is CASSPDRGRNTGELFF. The V call is TRBV19, the J call TRBJ2-2; TCRdb's D call, TRBD1, is unchecked because there is no DNA. The V gene's germline CDR1 is LNHDA and CDR2 SQIVND (reference sequence). The CDR3 loop spans 16 amino acids.

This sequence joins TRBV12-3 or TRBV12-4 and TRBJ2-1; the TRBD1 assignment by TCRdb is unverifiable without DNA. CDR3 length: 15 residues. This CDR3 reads CASRNRDSSYNEQFF.

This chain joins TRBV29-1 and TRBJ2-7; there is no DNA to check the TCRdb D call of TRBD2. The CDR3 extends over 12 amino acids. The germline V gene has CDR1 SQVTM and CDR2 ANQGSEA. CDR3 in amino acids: CSVRDAGPEQYF.

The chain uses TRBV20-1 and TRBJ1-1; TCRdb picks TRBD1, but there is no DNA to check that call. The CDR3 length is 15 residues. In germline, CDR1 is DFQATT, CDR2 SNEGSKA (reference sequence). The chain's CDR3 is CSAQVVGQGDTEAFF.

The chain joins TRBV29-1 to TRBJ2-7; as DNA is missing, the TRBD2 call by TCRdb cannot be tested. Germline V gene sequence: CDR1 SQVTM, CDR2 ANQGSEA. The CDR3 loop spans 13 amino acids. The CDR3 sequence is CSVESAGEGEQYF.

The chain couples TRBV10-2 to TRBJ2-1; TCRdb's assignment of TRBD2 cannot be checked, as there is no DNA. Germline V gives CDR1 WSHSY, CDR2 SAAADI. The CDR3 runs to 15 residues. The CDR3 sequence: CASSEIGGNYNEQFF.